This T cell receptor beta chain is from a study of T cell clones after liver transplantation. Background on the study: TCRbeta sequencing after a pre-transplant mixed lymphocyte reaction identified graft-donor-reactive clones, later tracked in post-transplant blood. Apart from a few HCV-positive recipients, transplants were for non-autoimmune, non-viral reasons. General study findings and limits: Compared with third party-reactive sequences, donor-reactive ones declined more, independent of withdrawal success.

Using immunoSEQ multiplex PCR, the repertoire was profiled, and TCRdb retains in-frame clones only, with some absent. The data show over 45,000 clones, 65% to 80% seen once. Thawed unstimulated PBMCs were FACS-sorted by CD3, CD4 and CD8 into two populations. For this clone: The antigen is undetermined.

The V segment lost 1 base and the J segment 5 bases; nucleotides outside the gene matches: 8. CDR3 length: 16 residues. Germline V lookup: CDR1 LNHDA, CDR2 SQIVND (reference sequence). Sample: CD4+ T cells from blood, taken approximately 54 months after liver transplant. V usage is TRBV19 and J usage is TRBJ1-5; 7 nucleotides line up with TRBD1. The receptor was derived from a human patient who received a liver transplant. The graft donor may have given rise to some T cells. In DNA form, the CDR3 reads TGTGCCAGTAGTATAGGCCTCGGAACAGGGGATCAGCCCCAGCATTTT. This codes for CASSIGLGTGDQPQHF.